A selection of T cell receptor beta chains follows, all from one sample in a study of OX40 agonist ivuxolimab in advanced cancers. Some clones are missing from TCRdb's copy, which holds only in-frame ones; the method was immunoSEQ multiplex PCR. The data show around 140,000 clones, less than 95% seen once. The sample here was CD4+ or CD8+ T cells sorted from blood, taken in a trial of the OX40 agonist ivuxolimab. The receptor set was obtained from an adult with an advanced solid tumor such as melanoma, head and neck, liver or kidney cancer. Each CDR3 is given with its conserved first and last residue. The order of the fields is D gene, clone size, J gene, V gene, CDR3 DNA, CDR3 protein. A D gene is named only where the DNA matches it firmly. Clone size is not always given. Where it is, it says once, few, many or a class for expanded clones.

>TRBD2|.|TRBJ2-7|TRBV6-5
TGTGCCAGCAGATCTAGCGGGAGCTCCTACGAGCAGTACTTC
CASRSSGSSYEQYF
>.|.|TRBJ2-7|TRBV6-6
TGTGCCTGTCGCCGGGACCCTACTTCCTACGAGCAGTACTTC
CACRRDPTSYEQYF
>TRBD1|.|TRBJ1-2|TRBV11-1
TGTGCCAGCAGCCCCCCCGGCAGGGGGCGCGAGGGCTACACCTTC
CASSPPGRGREGYTF
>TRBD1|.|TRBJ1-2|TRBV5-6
TGTGCCAGCAGCCCCGGGACAGGGGAGGGCTACACCTTC
CASSPGTGEGYTF
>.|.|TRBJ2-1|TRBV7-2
TGTGCCAGCAGTTCCCCCCGGGATGAGCAGTTCTTC
CASSSPRDEQFF
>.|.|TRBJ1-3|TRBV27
TGTGCCAGCAGGCAAACAGGGTCCGGAAACACCATATATTTT
CASRQTGSGNTIYF
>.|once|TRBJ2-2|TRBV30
TGTGCCTGGACTCTGAGGATAACCGGGGAGCTGTTTTTT
CAWTLRITGELFF
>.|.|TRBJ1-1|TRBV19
TGTGCCAGTAGCTCGAGAGGGGACGATCCTGAAGCTTTCTTT
CASSSRGDDPEAFF
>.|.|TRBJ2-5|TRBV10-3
TGTGCCATCAGTGATAGGCGGGACGGGGAGACCCAGTACTTC
CAISDRRDGETQYF
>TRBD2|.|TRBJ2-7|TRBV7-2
TGTGCCAGCAGCTTAGCCCCGTGGAGCGGGAGTTACGAGCAGTACTTC
CASSLAPWSGSYEQYF
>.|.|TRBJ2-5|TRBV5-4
TGTGCCAGCAGCTCGACATGGGGGCAAGAGACCCAGTACTTC
CASSSTWGQETQYF
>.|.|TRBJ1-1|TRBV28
TGTGCCAGCGGCCAACTAGAAGCTTTCTTT
CASGQLEAFF
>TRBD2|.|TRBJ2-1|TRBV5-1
TGCGCCAGCAGCACTAGCGGGCCATCCTACAATGAGCAGTTCTTC
CASSTSGPSYNEQFF
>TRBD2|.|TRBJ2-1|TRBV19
TGTGCCAGTACTGTTGACCTCCTGAGCGGGAGGGTCAATGAGCAGTTCTTC
CASTVDLLSGRVNEQFF
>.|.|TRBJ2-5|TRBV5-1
TGCGCCAGCAGCCCCCGCAGGGAGACACAAGAGACCCAGTACTTC
CASSPRRETQETQYF
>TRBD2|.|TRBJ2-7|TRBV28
TGTGCCAGCAGTGACACAAAAACTAGCGGGAGGGCCCGCTCCTACGAGCAGTACTTC
CASSDTKTSGRARSYEQYF
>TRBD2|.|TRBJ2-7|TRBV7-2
TGTGCCAGCAGCTTAGACCTCCGCGGGAGTAGCGGGGCCTCCTACGAGCAGTACTTC
CASSLDLRGSSGASYEQYF
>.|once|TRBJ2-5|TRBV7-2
TGTGCCAGCAGCTTAGCGCGGGGAGAGACCCAGTACTTC
CASSLARGETQYF
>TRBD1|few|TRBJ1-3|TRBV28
TGTGCCAGCAGTTCCTCCAGGGCAGGGGGCTCGGGTGGAAACACCATATATTTT
CASSSSRAGGSGGNTIYF
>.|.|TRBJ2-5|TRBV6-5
TGTGCCAGCAGTTCAAACACCGCCCGAGAGACCCAGTACTTC
CASSSNTARETQYF
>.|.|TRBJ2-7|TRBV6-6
TGTGCCAGCTTCACCACATTCCCCTCCTACGAGCAGTACTTC
CASFTTFPSYEQYF
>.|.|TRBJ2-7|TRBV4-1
TGCGCCAGCAGCCAACTCATATCTTACAGGACCTACTCCTACGAGCAGTACTTC
CASSQLISYRTYSYEQYF
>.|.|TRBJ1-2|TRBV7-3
TGTGCCAGCAGCTTCGATCAGAGGCATGGCTACACCTTC
CASSFDQRHGYTF
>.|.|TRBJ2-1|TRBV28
TGTGCCAGCAGTTCCCCGTGGGCGGGAACCTCCTACAATGAGCAGTTCTTC
CASSSPWAGTSYNEQFF
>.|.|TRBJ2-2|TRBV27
TGTGCCAGCAGTTCCCCAACCTCAACCGGGGAGCTGTTTTTT
CASSSPTSTGELFF
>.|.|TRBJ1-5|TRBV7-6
TGTGCCAGCAGCTTAGGGGCAAATCAGCCCCAGCATTTT
CASSLGANQPQHF
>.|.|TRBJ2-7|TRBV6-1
TGTGCCAGCACCCCGCGCAGGGCAACCTACGAGCAGTACTTC
CASTPRRATYEQYF
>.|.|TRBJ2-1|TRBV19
TGTGCCAGTAGTCTCCCCCAAGCGTGGCGGCCCTACAATGAGCAGTTCTTC
CASSLPQAWRPYNEQFF
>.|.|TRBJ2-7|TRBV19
TGTGCCAGTAGTATAATCCCGGACAGCTCCTACGAGCAGTACTTC
CASSIIPDSSYEQYF